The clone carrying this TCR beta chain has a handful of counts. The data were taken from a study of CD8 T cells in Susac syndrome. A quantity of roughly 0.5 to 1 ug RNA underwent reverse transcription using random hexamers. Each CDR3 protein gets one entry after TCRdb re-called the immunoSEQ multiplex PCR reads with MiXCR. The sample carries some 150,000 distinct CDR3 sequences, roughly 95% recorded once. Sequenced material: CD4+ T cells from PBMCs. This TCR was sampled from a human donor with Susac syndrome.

The DNA of the CDR3 is TGTGCCAGCAGCTGGGGGACAGGGGGCAATGAGCAGTTCTTC. Its protein product is CASSWGTGGNEQFF. The rearrangement uses TRBV11-2 and TRBJ2-1; 11 nucleotides match TRBD1. The germline V gene has CDR1 SGHAT and CDR2 FQNNGV. Germline trimming cut 4 bases from V and 6 bases from J; bases unmatched to any gene: 2. This CDR3 is 14 amino acids long.